This T cell receptor (beta chain) was identified in a study of radiation and T cells in renal cell carcinoma. The method was immunoSEQ multiplex PCR; TCRdb's version includes in-frame clones alone and lacks a portion of them. The sample records tens of thousands of clones, around three quarters being singletons. Unmatched junction bases numbered 6, after V lost 0 bases and J lost 1 base. Germline CDR1 reads SGDLS; CDR2 reads YYNGEE. The CDR3 extends over 16 amino acids. Time point of the sample: blood 2 weeks post-SBRT. Noted treatment: 15 Gy SBRT to primary tumor, nephrectomy 4 weeks later. This clone appeared a single time.

This chain links TRBV9 with TRBJ2-5; TRBD2 matches 7 bases. This receptor was identified in a man aged 60 to 75 with renal cell carcinoma. Material: blood, obtained from a patient whose treatment included radiotherapy and nephrectomy. The CDR3 nucleotides are TGTGCCAGCAGCGTAGGCCTAGCGGAAAGCCAAGAGACCCAGTACTTC. Protein product: CASSVGLAESQETQYF.